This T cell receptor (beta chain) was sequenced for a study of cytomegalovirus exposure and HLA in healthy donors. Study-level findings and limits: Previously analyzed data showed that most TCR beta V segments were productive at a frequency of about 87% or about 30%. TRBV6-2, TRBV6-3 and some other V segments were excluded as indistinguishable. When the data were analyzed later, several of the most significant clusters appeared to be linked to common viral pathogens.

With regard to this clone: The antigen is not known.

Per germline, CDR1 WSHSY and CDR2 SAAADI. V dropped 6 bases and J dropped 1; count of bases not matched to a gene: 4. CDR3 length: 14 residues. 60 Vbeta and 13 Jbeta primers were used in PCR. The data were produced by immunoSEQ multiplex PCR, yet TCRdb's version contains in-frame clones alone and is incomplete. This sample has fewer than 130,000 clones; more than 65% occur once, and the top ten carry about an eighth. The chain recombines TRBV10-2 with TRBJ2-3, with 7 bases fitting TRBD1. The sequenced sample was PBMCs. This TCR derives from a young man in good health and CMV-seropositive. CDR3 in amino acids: CASRNTGGTDTQYF. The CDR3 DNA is TGCGCCAGCAGAAATACAGGGGGCACAGATACGCAGTATTTT.